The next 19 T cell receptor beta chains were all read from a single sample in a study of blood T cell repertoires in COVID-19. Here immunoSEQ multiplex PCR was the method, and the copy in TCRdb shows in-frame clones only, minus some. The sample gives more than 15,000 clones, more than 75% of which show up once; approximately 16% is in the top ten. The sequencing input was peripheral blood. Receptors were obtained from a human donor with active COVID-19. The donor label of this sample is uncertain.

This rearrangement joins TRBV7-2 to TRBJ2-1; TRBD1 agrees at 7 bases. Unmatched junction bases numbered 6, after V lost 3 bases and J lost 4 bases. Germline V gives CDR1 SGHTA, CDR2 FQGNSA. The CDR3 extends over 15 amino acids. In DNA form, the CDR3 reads TGTGCCAGCAGCTTCGGCAGGGGGTTATACAATGAGCAGTTCTTC. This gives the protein CASSFGRGLYNEQFF.

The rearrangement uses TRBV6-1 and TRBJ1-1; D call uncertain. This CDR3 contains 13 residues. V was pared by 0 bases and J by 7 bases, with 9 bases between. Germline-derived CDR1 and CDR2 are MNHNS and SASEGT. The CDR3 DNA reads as TGTGCCAGCAGTGAAGCGGGAGGGCTTGAAGCTTTCTTT. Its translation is CASSEAGGLEAFF.

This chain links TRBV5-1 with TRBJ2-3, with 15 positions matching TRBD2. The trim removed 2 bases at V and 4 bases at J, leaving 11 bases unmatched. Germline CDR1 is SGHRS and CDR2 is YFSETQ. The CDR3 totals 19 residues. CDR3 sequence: CASSFPAGTSGGPADTQYF. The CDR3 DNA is TGCGCCAGCAGCTTCCCCGCCGGGACTAGCGGGGGGCCAGCAGATACGCAGTATTTT.

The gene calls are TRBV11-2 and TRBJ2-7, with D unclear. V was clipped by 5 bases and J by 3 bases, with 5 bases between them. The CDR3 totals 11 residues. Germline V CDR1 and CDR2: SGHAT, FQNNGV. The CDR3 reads CASSPRYEQYF. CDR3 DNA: TGTGCCAGCAGCCCCCGCTACGAGCAGTACTTC.

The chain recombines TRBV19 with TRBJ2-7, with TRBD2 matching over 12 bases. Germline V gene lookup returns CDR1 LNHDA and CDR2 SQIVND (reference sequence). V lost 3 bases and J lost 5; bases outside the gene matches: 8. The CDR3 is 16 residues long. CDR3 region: CASSMGGLAGSHEQYF. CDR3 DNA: TGTGCCAGTAGTATGGGCGGACTAGCGGGGAGTCACGAGCAGTACTTC.

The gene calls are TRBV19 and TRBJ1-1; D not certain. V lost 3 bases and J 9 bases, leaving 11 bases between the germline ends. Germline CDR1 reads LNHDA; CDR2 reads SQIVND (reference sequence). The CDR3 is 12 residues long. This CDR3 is CASSIIGGQAFF. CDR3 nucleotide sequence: TGTGCCAGTAGTATCATAGGAGGCCAAGCTTTCTTT.

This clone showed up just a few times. The CDR3 loop is CASSLRDYEQYF. The CDR3 DNA sequence: TGTGCCAGCAGTCTCCGGGACTACGAGCAGTACTTC. The V call is TRBV2, the J call TRBJ2-7; possibly TRBD2 for D (5 bases). Germline-derived CDR1 and CDR2 are SNHLY and FYNNEI. The CDR3 extends over 12 amino acids. The V and J ends lost 5 bases and 3 bases respectively, with 8 bases between them. Full variable domain (outside the CDR3, taken from reference TRBV2 and TRBJ2-7): EPEVTQTPSHQVTQMGQEVILRCVPISNHLYFYWYRQILGQKVEFLVSFYNNEISEKSEIFDDQFSVERPDGSNFTLKIRSTKLEDSAMYFCASSLRDYEQYFGPGTRLTVT.

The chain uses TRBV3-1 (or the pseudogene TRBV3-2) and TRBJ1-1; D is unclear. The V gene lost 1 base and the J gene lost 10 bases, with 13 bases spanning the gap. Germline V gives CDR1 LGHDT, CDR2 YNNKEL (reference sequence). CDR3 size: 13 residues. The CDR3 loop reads CASSQAGDGRAFF. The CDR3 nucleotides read TGTGCCAGCAGCCAAGCCGGGGATGGGAGAGCTTTCTTT.

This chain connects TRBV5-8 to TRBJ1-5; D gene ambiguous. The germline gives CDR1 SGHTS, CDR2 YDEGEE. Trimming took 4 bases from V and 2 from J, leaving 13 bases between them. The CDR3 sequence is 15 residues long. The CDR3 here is CASSLTGRGNQPQHF. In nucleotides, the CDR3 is TGTGCCAGCAGCCTGACGGGAAGGGGCAATCAGCCCCAGCATTTT. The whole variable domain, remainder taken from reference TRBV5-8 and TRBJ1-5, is EAGVTQSPTHLIKTRGQQATLRCSPISGHTSVYWYQQALGLGLQFLLWYDEGEERNRGNFPPRFSGRQFPNYSSELNVNALELEDSALYLCASSLTGRGNQPQHFGDGTRLSIL.

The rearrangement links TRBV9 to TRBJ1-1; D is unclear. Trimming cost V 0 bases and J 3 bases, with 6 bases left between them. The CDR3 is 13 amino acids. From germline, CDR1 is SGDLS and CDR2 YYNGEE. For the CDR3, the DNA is TGTGCCAGCAGCGTAGGAGGGTACACTGAAGCTTTCTTT. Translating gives CASSVGGYTEAFF.

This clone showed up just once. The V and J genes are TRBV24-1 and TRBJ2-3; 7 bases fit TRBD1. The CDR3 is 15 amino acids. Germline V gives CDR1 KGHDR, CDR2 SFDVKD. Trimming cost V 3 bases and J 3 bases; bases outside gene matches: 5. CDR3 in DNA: TGTGCCACCAGTGATGCGACAGGGCGGACAGATACGCAGTATTTT. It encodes CATSDATGRTDTQYF.

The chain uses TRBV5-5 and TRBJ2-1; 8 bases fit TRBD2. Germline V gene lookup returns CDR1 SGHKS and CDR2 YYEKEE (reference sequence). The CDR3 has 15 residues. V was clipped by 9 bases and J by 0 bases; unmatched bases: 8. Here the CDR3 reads CATRGGLASYNEQFF. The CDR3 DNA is TGTGCCACCCGGGGGGGCCTCGCCTCCTACAATGAGCAGTTCTTC.

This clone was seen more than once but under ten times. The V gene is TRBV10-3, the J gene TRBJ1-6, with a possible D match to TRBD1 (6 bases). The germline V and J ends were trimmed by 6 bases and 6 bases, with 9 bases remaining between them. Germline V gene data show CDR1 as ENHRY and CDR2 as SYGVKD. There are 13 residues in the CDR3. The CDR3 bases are TGTGCCATCAGGGACAGCTTTAATTCACCCCTCCACTTT. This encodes CAIRDSFNSPLHF.

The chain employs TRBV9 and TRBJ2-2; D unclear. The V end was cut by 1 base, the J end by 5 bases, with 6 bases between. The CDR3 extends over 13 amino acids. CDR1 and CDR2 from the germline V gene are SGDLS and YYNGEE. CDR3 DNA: TGTGCCAGCAGCGTACGTACAACCGGGGAGCTGTTTTTT. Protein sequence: CASSVRTTGELFF.

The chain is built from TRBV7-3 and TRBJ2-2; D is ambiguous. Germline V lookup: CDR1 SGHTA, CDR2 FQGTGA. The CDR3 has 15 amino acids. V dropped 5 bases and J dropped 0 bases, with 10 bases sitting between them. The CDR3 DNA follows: TGTGCCAGCAGCCCCCAGGCGACGAACACCGGGGAGCTGTTTTTT. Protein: CASSPQATNTGELFF.

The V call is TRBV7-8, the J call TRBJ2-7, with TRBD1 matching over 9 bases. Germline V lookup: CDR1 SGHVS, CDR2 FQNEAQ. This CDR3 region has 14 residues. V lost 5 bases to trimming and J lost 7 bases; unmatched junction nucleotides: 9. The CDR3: CASSEGTGSREQYF. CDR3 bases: TGTGCCAGCAGCGAAGGGACAGGGTCTCGTGAGCAGTACTTC.

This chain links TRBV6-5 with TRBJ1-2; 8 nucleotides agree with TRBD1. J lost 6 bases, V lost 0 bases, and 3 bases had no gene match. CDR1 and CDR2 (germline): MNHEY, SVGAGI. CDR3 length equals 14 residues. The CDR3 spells CASSYSRQGNGYTF. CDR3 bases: TGTGCCAGCAGTTACTCTCGACAGGGGAATGGCTACACCTTC.

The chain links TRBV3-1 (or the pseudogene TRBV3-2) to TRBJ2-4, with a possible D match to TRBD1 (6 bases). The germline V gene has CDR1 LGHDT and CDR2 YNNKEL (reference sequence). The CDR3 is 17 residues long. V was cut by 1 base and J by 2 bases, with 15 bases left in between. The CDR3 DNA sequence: TGTGCCAGCAGCCAAGCACGGCAGGGGACCTCCAAAAACATTCAGTACTTC. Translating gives CASSQARQGTSKNIQYF.

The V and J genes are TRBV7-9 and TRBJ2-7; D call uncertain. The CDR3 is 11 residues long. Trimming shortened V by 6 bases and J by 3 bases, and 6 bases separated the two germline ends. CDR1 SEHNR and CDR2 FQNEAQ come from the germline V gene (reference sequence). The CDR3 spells CASRTYYEQYF. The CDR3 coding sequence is TGTGCCAGCAGAACATACTACGAGCAGTACTTC.